This entry features one TCR beta chain sequence. This sample is drawn from a study of blood T cell repertoires in COVID-19. Looking at the study overall: Some COVID-19 samples were acute and others convalescent; all came from the United States, Italy and Spain. From T cells, B-cell-depleted T cells, or PBMCs came the material, which was cDNA or gDNA.

Germline V gives CDR1 LGHDT, CDR2 YNNKEL (reference sequence). This CDR3 has 12 residues. V lost 3 bases to trimming and J lost 8 bases, with 10 bases between them. The protocol was immunoSEQ multiplex PCR, while the TCRdb copy is restricted to in-frame clones and leaves out a portion. The data contain over 120,000 clones, approximately 81% of them singletons. The sequence was obtained from a human donor with acute or convalescent COVID-19. The donor label of this sample is uncertain. The V call is TRBV3-1 (or the pseudogene TRBV3-2), the J call TRBJ1-2; no reliable D call. The sample was peripheral blood. The CDR3 spells CASSQRPTGYTF. The DNA of the CDR3 is TGTGCCAGCAGCCAGCGGCCGACCGGCTACACCTTC.